This T cell receptor (beta chain) comes out of a study of PD-1 blockade in mismatch repair-deficient tumors. V lost 4 bases and J lost 4, with 13 bases in between. CDR3 size: 14 residues. The germline gives CDR1 LGHNT, CDR2 FRNRAP. Whole-study findings and limits: After pembrolizumab, tumor-resident clones rose rapidly, then generally contracted before radiologic responses.

All patients were mismatch repair deficient, assessed by either PCR or immunohistochemistry. On this clone itself: Its antigen is undetermined.

Profiling relied on immunoSEQ multiplex PCR, and the TCRdb table lists in-frame clones only, not all of them. The sample carries tens of thousands of clones, around 85% recorded once. Source: peripheral blood, taken 12 weeks after starting pembrolizumab. This sequence originates from an adult with mismatch repair-deficient cancer. V usage is TRBV12-5 and J usage is TRBJ2-5, with D possibly being TRBD1 or TRBD2 (5 bases each). CDR3 DNA: TGTGCTAGTGGTTCGGCAAGGGACGGAGAGACCCAGTACTTC. This sequence encodes CASGSARDGETQYF.